This TCR beta chain was identified during a study of identical twins. This CDR3 contains 15 residues. Germline V gene data show CDR1 as SGHRS and CDR2 as YFSETQ. The J segment lost 6 bases and the V segment lost 0 bases, leaving 3 bases of the junction unmatched. Study results and limitations: Models came in too low on out-of-frame TCR alpha sharing in monozygotic twins.

A universal primer site arose from template switching, and cDNA bore unique molecular identifiers. MiXCR, run by TCRdb on the 5' RACE reads, gives a single entry per CDR3 protein. The repertoire includes some 1,600,000 distinct CDR3 sequences, about 32% of them detected once, and approximately 0.29% sits in the top ten. Concerning this clonotype: Its antigen is not known. A much larger clone lies one base from this, so it may be a read error.

The chain uses TRBV5-1 and TRBJ2-1, with 10 bases aligning to TRBD2. The sample comprised cord blood. This receptor was obtained from a newborn girl in good health. CDR3: CASSLASGSSNEQFF. The CDR3 DNA is TGCGCCAGCAGCTTGGCTAGCGGGAGCTCCAATGAGCAGTTCTTC.